The 17 T cell receptor beta chains presented below share a single source sample, sequenced in a study of cytomegalovirus exposure and HLA in healthy donors. The study ran its PCR with 60 Vbeta and 13 Jbeta primers. Measured with immunoSEQ multiplex PCR; TCRdb has only the in-frame clones, and not every one. This table holds about 82,000 clones, 74% found once. Sequenced: PBMCs. These receptors all come from a man in his forties in good health and CMV-seropositive.

The rearrangement uses TRBV9 and TRBJ2-3, with 16 bases identical to TRBD2. The germline CDR1 and CDR2 sequences are SGDLS and YYNGEE. The CDR3 is 19 amino acids. The trim removed 4 bases at V and 10 bases at J, leaving 18 bases unmatched. This chain's CDR3 is CASSPLKRGLAGGPIAQYF. Written as DNA, the CDR3 is TGTGCCAGCAGCCCCCTCAAAAGGGGACTAGCGGGGGGGCCTATCGCGCAGTATTTT.

The chain recombines TRBV28 with TRBJ1-5; possible D gene TRBD1, 5 bases. From germline, CDR1 is MDHEN and CDR2 SYDVKM. This CDR3 region has 15 residues. V was trimmed by 8 bases and J by 6 bases, leaving 20 bases between them. The CDR3 DNA reads as TGTGCCAGCCACTCCACAGCAGGGATGGGTCAGCCCCAGCATTTT. Amino acid sequence: CASHSTAGMGQPQHF.

Only one count was recorded for this clone. The rearrangement uses TRBV7-9 and TRBJ2-3, with 8 bases identical to TRBD2. V trimming: 0 bases; J trimming: 6 bases; junction bases outside the gene matches: 2. There are 14 residues in the CDR3. Germline V gives CDR1 SEHNR, CDR2 FQNEAQ (reference sequence). CDR3 DNA: TGTGCCAGCAGCTTAGCGGGCGGGGGGGATACGCAGTATTTT. It codes for CASSLAGGGDTQYF.

This chain joins TRBV18 and TRBJ2-5; D remains unclear. CDR3 size: 13 residues. V dropped 2 bases and J dropped 2 bases, with 6 bases sitting between them. Germline CDR1 KGHSH, CDR2 LQKENI. DNA for the CDR3: TGTGCCAGCTCACCATCCAGTCAAGAGACCCAGTACTTC. This sequence encodes CASSPSSQETQYF.

The rearrangement joins TRBV5-6 to TRBJ1-2; 9 bases line up with TRBD1. Germline V gene lookup returns CDR1 SGHDT and CDR2 YYEEEE. The CDR3 is 12 amino acids. V dropped 4 bases and J dropped 12; count of bases not matched to a gene: 7. The CDR3 DNA reads as TGTGCCAGCAGCAGAGACAGGGGGGTGGACACCTTC. Protein product: CASSRDRGVDTF.

The CDR3 is CASSENSGTGELFF. The CDR3, as DNA: TGTGCCAGCAGTGAAAATAGCGGGACCGGGGAGCTGTTTTTT. J is TRBJ2-2 and V is TRBV6-1; TRBD2 matches at 7 bases. The CDR3 sequence is 14 residues long. CDR1 and CDR2 from the germline V gene are MNHNS and SASEGT. V trimming: 2 bases; J trimming: 5 bases; junction bases outside the gene matches: 2.

This chain uses TRBV2 with TRBJ2-7; possibly TRBD2 for D (6 bases). V was cut by 8 bases and J by 4 bases, with 21 bases left in between. The CDR3 has 15 residues. Germline lookup yields CDR1 SNHLY and CDR2 FYNNEI. CDR3 sequence: CASALPGLALYEQYF. CDR3 coding DNA: TGTGCCAGCGCGCTCCCGGGACTCGCCCTTTACGAGCAGTACTTC. The full variable domain, completed using reference TRBV2 and TRBJ2-7, is EPEVTQTPSHQVTQMGQEVILRCVPISNHLYFYWYRQILGQKVEFLVSFYNNEISEKSEIFDDQFSVERPDGSNFTLKIRSTKLEDSAMYFCASALPGLALYEQYFGPGTRLTVT.

Worth noting for this clone: Other DNA sequences in this sample translate to the same CDR3. The V gene is TRBV7-6, the J gene TRBJ2-7; TRBD1 matches 8 bases. The V gene's germline CDR1 is SGHVS and CDR2 FNYEAQ. V dropped 1 base and J dropped 7; count of bases not matched to a gene: 6. The CDR3 totals 14 residues. The CDR3 spells CASSLGQGAGEQYF. In nucleotides, the CDR3 is TGTGCCAGCAGCTTAGGGCAGGGGGCGGGTGAGCAGTACTTC.

The rearrangement joins TRBV25-1 to TRBJ2-7; 14 bases match TRBD2. The CDR3 totals 17 residues. Per the germline V gene, CDR1 is MGHDK and CDR2 is SYGVNS. J lost 0 bases, V lost 3 bases, and 4 bases had no gene match. CDR3 protein: CASSDTGTSGGSYEQYF. The DNA for the CDR3 is TGTGCCAGCAGTGACACCGGGACTAGCGGGGGCTCCTACGAGCAGTACTTC.

This clone was counted a single time. Here the CDR3 reads CASSVGTSGAEQYF. CDR3 nucleotides: TGTGCCAGCAGCGTCGGGACTAGCGGGGCAGAGCAGTACTTC. The chain links TRBV9 to TRBJ2-7, with 13 bases lining up with TRBD2. The CDR3 loop spans 14 amino acids. The J segment lost 7 bases and the V segment lost 2 bases, leaving 3 bases of the junction unmatched. Germline values: CDR1 SGDLS, CDR2 YYNGEE.

This clone was observed a few times. The gene calls are TRBV28 and TRBJ2-7, with 9 bases that match TRBD2. V lost 10 bases to trimming and J lost 4 bases; unmatched junction nucleotides: 5. This CDR3 region has 12 residues. CDR1 MDHEN and CDR2 SYDVKM come from the germline V gene. CDR3 sequence: CATSSGRYEQYF. The CDR3 DNA reads TGTGCCACCTCAAGCGGGAGGTACGAGCAGTACTTC.

V usage is TRBV4-3 and J usage is TRBJ2-6, with TRBD1 identical over 8 bases. V lost 0 bases and J lost 0; bases outside the gene matches: 10. The CDR3 covers 20 residues. Germline values: CDR1 LGHNA, CDR2 YSLEER. CDR3 sequence: CASSQDRGTGGVSGANVLTF. Here the CDR3 DNA reads TGCGCCAGCAGCCAAGATAGGGGGACAGGAGGGGTCTCTGGGGCCAACGTCCTGACTTTC.

The V call is TRBV11-2, the J call TRBJ2-7; perhaps TRBD1 as D (6 bases). Between the trimmed V and J ends, which lost 5 bases and 9 bases, there was a span of 23 bases. The CDR3 runs 15 residues. In germline, CDR1 is SGHAT, CDR2 FQNNGV. The CDR3 region has the DNA TGTGCCAGCAGCATGCAGACCGGTACAGGGCCTGGGCAGTACTTC. Residues: CASSMQTGTGPGQYF.

The chain recombines TRBV30 with TRBJ2-4; 7 bases match TRBD1. The CDR3 sequence is 15 residues long. Germline V CDR1 and CDR2: GTSNPN, SVGIG (reference sequence). V gave up 6 bases and J gave up 0 bases; unmatched junction bases: 8. CDR3 in amino acids: CACKGTALAKNIQYF. CDR3 nucleotide sequence: TGTGCCTGCAAAGGGACAGCACTAGCCAAAAACATTCAGTACTTC. The variable domain in full, with the rest retrieved from reference TRBV30 and TRBJ2-4, is SQTIHQWPATLVQPVGSPLSLECTVEGTSNPNLYWYRQAAGRGLQLLFYSVGIGQISSEVPQNLSASRPQDRQFILSSKKLLLSDSGFYLCACKGTALAKNIQYFGAGTRLSVL.

This clone was seen a single time. This chain joins TRBV14 and TRBJ2-7; D is possibly TRBD1 (7 bases). Between the trimmed V and J ends, which lost 1 base and 5 bases, there was a span of 15 bases. The CDR3 loop spans 15 amino acids. Germline CDR1 is SGHDN and CDR2 is FVKESK. CDR3 nucleotide sequence: TGTGCCAGCAGCCAAGGCGGGACAGTTCCCCACGAGCAGTACTTC. Translation: CASSQGGTVPHEQYF.

In this sample, this clone is medium-sized. The gene calls are TRBV28 and TRBJ1-1; D call uncertain. From germline, CDR1 is MDHEN and CDR2 SYDVKM. This CDR3 region has 12 residues. Trimming removed 4 bases from V and 1 base from J, with 4 bases in between. The CDR3 coding sequence is TGTGCCAGCAGTTCTCCGAACACTGAAGCTTTCTTT. Its translation: CASSSPNTEAFF.

The chain uses TRBV27 and TRBJ1-1, with TRBD1 as a possible D gene (6 bases). This CDR3 spans 15 amino acids. Looked up from germline, CDR1 is MNHEY and CDR2 is SMNVEV (reference sequence). Trimming took off 7 bases at V and 0 bases at J, with 15 bases between the two ends. The CDR3 loop is CASISRGDMNTEAFF. The DNA of the CDR3 is TGTGCCAGCATCTCCCGTGGGGACATGAACACTGAAGCTTTCTTT.